This T cell receptor (beta chain) was identified in a study of blood T cell repertoires in COVID-19. The wider study: Nucleic acid was either cDNA or gDNA, and it came from T cells, B-cell-depleted T cells, or PBMCs.

Data came from immunoSEQ multiplex PCR; TCRdb stores just in-frame clones and leaves some out. This table has tens of thousands of clones, more than 75% appearing once. This clone has just a few counts. Germline lookup yields CDR1 SGHAT and CDR2 FQNNGV. V shed 1 base, J shed 9 bases, and the junction held 4 bases outside the gene matches. The CDR3 spans 14 residues. The receptor's source is a human donor with active COVID-19. The donor label of this sample is uncertain. This chain uses TRBV11-2 with TRBJ2-7; 12 positions match TRBD1. The material sequenced was peripheral blood. The CDR3 coding sequence is TGTGCCAGCAGCTTAGCAGGGACAGGGGGCTGGCAGTACTTC. Translating gives CASSLAGTGGWQYF. Full variable domain (missing parts from reference TRBV11-2 and TRBJ2-7): EAGVAQSPRYKIIEKRQSVAFWCNPISGHATLYWYQQILGQGPKLLIQFQNNGVVDDSQLPKDRFSAERLKGVDSTLKIQPAKLEDSAVYLCASSLAGTGGWQYFGPGTRLTVT.